The T cell receptor beta chain described here comes from a study of blood T cell repertoires in COVID-19. Study-level background: Acute and convalescent COVID-19 specimens originated in the United States, Italy and Spain.

Authors' processing steps: Amplification of reference gene primers was used by the study to estimate nucleated cell counts. Sequencing used immunoSEQ multiplex PCR; TCRdb keeps in-frame clones, though not all of them. D and trimming were read from the DNA, whereas the V and J calls and clone size are those reported in that table. The sample lists about 99,000 clones, around four fifths occurring once. V lost 1 base, J lost 8 bases, and 11 bases lay in between. In germline, CDR1 is SGHTA, CDR2 FQGNSA. There are 13 residues in the CDR3. The TCR sequence derives from a man aged 55 to 70 with acute or convalescent COVID-19. Sequenced material: peripheral blood. The chain uses TRBV7-2 and TRBJ1-2; D gene uncertain. The CDR3 nucleotides are TGTGCCAGCAGCTTAGATGGAGGCAAAGGCTACACCTTC. This translates into CASSLDGGKGYTF.